This note documents a single T cell receptor beta chain sequence. Its antigen is not identified. The sample originates from a study of T cell responses to AZD1222 COVID-19 vaccine. For the study at large: Pooled together were second doses at about 4 or about 12 weeks. Overall study findings and caveats: Among AZD1222 vaccinees, only five to seven were seropositive at baseline. Spike regions recognized by vaccine-associated CD4 TCRs spanned the protein, led by 160-218 and 743-854.

TCRdb keeps only in-frame clones here, not all; method: immunoSEQ multiplex PCR. This sample yields just under 85,000 clones, of which 86% are seen a single time; over 8% belongs to the top ten. The sequence was collected from an adult in good health. This material consisted of peripheral blood, taken on day 0 of AZD1222 vaccination.

The CDR3 DNA sequence: TGTGCCTGGGCGTCCTACAGGGGTAGGGAGACTGAAGCTTTCTTT. Translation: CAWASYRGRETEAFF. The V and J genes are TRBV30 and TRBJ1-1, with 7 bases identical to TRBD1. In germline, CDR1 is GTSNPN, CDR2 SVGIG (reference sequence). This CDR3 region has 15 residues. The V gene end was trimmed by 5 bases and the J gene end by 5 bases; junction bases not matched to a gene: 14.